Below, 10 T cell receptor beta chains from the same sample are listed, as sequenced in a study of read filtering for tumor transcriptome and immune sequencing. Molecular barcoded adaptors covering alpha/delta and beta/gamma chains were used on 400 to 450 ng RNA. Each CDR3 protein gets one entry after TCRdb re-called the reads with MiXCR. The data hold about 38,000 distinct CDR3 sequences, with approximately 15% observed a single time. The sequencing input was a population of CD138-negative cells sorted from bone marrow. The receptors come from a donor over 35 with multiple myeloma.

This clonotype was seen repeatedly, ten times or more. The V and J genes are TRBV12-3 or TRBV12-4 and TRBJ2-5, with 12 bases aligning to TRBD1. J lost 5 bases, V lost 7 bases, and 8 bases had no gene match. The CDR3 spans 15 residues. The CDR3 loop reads CASIKPGQGAETQYF. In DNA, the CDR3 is TGTGCCAGCATCAAACCGGGACAGGGGGCGGAGACCCAGTACTTC.

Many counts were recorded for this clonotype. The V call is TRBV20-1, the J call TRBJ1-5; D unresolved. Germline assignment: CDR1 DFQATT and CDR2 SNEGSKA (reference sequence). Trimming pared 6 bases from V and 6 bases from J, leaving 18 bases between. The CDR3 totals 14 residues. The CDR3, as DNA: TGCAGTGCCTCTCGGGTCCGACGGGGTCAGCCCCAGCATTTT. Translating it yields CSASRVRRGQPQHF.

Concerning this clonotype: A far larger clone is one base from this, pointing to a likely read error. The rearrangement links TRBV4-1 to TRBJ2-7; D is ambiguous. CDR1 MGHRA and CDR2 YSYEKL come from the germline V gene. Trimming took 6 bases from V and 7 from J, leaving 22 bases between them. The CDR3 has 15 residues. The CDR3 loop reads CASRDYLNSYNEQYF. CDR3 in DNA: TGCGCCAGCAGGGATTACTTAAACTCCTACAATGAGCAGTACTTC.

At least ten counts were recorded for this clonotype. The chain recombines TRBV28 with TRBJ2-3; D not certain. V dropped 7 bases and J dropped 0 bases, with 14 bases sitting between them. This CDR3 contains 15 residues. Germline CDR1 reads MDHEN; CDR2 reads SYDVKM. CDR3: CASKIYGRSTDTQYF. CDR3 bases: TGTGCCAGCAAAATTTACGGCAGGAGCACAGATACGCAGTATTTT.

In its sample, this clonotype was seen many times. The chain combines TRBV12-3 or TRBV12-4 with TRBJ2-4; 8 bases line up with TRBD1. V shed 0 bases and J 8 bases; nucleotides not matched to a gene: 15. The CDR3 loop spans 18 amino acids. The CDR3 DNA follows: TGTGCCAGCAGTTTAGCGAGGCAGGGGGCCCGGTGGACGGACATTCAGTACTTC. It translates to CASSLARQGARWTDIQYF.

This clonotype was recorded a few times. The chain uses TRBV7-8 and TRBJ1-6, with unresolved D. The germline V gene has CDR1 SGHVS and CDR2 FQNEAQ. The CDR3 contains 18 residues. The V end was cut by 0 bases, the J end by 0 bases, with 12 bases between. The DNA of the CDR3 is TGTGCCAGCAGCTTAGCTCAGAGTGGGAGCTCCTATAATTCACCCCTCCACTTT. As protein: CASSLAQSGSSYNSPLHF.

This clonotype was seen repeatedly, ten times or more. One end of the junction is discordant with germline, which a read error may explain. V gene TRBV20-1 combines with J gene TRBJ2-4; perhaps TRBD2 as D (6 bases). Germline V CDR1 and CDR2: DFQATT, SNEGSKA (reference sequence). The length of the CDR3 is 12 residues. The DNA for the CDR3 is TGCAGTGCTAGTTACGGCGGGGCAGGCCATCACTTC. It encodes CSASYGGAGHHF.

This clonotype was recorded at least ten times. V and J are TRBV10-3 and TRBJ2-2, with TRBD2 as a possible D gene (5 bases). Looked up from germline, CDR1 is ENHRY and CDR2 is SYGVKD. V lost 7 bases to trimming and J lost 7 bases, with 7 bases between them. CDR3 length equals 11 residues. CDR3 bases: TGTGCCATCAAAGGGAGCGGGGAGCTGTTTTTT. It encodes CAIKGSGELFF.

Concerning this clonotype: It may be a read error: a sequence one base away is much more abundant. This chain's CDR3 is CASSLAPTETQYF. The CDR3 nucleotides read TGTGCCAGCAGCTTAGCCCCAACAGAGACCCAGTACTTC. V is TRBV11-2 and J is TRBJ2-5; D is unclear. The CDR3 covers 13 residues. V was clipped by 1 base and J by 4 bases, with 7 bases between them. The V gene's germline CDR1 is SGHAT and CDR2 FQNNGV.

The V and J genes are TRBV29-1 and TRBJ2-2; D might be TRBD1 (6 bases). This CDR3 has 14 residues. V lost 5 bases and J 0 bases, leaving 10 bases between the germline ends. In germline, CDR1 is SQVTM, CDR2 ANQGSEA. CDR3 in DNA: TGCAGCGTTTCCGGGACAACGAACACCGGGGAGCTGTTTTTT. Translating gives CSVSGTTNTGELFF.